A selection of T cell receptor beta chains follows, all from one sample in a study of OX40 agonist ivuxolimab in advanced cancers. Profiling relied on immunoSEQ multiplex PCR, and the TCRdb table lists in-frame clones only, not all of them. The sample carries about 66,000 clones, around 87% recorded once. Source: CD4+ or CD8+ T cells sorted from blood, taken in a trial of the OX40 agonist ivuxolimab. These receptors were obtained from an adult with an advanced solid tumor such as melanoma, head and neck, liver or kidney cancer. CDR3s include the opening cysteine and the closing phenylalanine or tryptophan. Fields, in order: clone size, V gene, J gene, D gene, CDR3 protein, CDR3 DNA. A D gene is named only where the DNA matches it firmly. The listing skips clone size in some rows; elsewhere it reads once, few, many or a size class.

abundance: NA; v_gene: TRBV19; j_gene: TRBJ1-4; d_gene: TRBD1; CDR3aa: CATTRSTGVNEKLFF; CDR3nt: TGTGCCACCACCCGGTCCACAGGGGTGAATGAAAAACTGTTTTTT
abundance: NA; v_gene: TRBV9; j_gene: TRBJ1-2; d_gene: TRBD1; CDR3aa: CASGGQGAYGYTF; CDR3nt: TGTGCCAGTGGGGGACAGGGGGCCTATGGCTACACCTTC
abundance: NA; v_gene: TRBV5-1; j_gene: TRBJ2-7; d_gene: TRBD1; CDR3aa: CASSSSGQIYEQYF; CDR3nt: TGCGCCAGCAGCTCCTCGGGACAGATCTACGAGCAGTACTTC
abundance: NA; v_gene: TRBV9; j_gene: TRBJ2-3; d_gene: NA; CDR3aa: CASSVEWSTDTQYF; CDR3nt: TGTGCCAGCAGCGTAGAGTGGAGCACAGATACGCAGTATTTT
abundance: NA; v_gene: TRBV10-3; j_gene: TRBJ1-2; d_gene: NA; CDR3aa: CAIRTRGEDGYTF; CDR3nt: TGTGCCATCAGAACCAGGGGAGAGGATGGCTACACCTTC
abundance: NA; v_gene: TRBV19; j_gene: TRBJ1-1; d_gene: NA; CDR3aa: CASSISGEAFF; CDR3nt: TGTGCCAGTAGTATCAGCGGGGAGGCCTTCTTT
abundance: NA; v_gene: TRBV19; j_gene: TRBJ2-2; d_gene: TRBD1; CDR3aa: CASSYQGAITGELFF; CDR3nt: TGTGCCAGTAGTTATCAGGGGGCAATCACCGGGGAGCTGTTTTTT
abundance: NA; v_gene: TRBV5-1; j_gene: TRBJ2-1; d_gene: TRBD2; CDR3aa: CASSSGLAGFEQFF; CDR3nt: TGCGCCAGCAGCTCGGGACTAGCGGGGTTCGAGCAGTTCTTC
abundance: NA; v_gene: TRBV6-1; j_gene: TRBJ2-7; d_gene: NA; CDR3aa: CASSEEGFSYEQYF; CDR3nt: TGTGCCAGCAGTGAGGAGGGTTTCTCCTACGAGCAGTACTTC
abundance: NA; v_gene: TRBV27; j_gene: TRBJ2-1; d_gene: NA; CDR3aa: CASSLWAGRTYINEQFF; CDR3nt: TGTGCCAGCAGTTTATGGGCAGGGCGTACTTACATCAATGAGCAGTTCTTC
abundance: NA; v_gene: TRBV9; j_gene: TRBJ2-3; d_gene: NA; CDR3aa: CASSAGLGPTDTQYF; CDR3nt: TGTGCCAGCAGCGCGGGACTGGGCCCCACAGATACGCAGTATTTT
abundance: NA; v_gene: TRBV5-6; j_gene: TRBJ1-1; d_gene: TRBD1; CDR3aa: CASSIGQGGTEAFF; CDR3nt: TGTGCCAGCAGCATAGGACAGGGGGGGACTGAAGCTTTCTTT
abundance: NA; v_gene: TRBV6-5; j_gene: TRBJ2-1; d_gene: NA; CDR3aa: CASRDPTYNEQFF; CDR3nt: TGTGCCAGCAGGGACCCTACTTACAATGAGCAGTTCTTC
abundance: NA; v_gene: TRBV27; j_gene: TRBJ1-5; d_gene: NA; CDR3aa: CASSPLRPGQSNQPQHF; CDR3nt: TGTGCCAGCAGCCCTCTAAGACCCGGACAGAGCAATCAGCCCCAGCATTTT
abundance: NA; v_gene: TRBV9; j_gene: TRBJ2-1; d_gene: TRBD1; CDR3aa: CASSVEGTGGNEQFF; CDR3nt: TGTGCCAGCAGCGTAGAAGGGACAGGGGGCAATGAGCAGTTCTTC
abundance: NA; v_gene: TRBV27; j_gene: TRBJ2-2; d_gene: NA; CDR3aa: CASSFSRTGELFF; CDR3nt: TGTGCCAGCAGTTTCAGTCGCACCGGGGAGCTGTTTTTT
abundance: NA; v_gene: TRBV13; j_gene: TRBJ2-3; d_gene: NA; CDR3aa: CATRVAVDTQYF; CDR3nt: TGTGCCACTCGGGTGGCGGTTGATACGCAGTATTTT
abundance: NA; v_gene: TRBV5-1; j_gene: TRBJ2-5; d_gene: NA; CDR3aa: CASSLYQETQYF; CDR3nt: TGCGCCAGCAGCTTGTACCAAGAGACCCAGTACTTC
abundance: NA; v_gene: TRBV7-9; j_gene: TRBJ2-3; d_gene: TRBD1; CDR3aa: CASSSTGTGGTDTQYF; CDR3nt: TGTGCCAGCAGCTCCACCGGGACAGGGGGCACAGATACGCAGTATTTT
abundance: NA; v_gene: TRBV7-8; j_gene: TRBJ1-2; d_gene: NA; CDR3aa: CASSLSRTEHLNYGYTF; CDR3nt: TGTGCCAGCAGCTTAAGTCGGACAGAACATCTTAACTATGGCTACACCTTC
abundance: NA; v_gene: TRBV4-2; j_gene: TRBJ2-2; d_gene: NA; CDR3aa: CASSQGAGALIGELFF; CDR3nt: TGTGCCAGCAGCCAAGGGGCTGGAGCCTTGATCGGGGAGCTGTTTTTT
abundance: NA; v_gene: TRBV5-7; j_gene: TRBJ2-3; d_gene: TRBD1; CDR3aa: CASSHDREHTDTQYF; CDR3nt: TGTGCCAGCAGCCATGACAGGGAGCACACAGATACGCAGTATTTT
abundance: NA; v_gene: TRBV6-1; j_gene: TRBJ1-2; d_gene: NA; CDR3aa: CASSERGNYGYTF; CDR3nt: TGTGCCAGCAGTGAACGTGGAAACTATGGCTACACCTTC
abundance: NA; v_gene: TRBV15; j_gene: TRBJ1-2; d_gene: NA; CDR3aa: CATSSSGTSYGYTF; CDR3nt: TGTGCCACCAGCAGCTCCGGGACATCCTATGGCTACACCTTC
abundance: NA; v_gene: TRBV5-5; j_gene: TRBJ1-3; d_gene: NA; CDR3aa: CASSPGGGAGNTIYF; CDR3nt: TGTGCCAGCAGCCCCGGAGGGGGTGCTGGAAACACCATATATTTT
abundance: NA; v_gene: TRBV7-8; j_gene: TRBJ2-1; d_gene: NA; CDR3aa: CASSLSANYNEQFF; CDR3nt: TGTGCCAGCAGCCTTAGCGCTAACTACAATGAGCAGTTCTTC
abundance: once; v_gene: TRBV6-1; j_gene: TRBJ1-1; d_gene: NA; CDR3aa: CASSSGATNTEAFF; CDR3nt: TGTGCCAGCAGTTCAGGGGCCACGAACACTGAAGCTTTCTTT
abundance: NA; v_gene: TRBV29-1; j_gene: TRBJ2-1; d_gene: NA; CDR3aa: CSAWTSDNEQFF; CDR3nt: TGCAGCGCTTGGACAAGTGACAATGAGCAGTTCTTC
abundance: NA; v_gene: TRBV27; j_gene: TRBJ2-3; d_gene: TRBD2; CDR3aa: CTSSGLASGSRSTDTQYF; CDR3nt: TGTACCAGCAGTGGCCTGGCTAGCGGGAGCAGAAGCACAGATACGCAGTATTTT
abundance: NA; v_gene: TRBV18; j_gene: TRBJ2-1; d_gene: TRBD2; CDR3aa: CASSPTSGSANEQFF; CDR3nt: TGTGCCAGCTCACCGACTAGCGGGAGTGCTAATGAGCAGTTCTTC
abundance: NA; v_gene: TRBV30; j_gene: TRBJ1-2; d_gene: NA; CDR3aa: CAWDSNYGYTF; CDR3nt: TGTGCCTGGGACAGTAACTATGGCTACACCTTC
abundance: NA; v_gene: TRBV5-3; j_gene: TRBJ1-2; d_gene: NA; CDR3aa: CARSSAHREVGYGYTF; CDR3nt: TGTGCCAGAAGCTCCGCCCACAGGGAAGTTGGCTATGGCTACACCTTC
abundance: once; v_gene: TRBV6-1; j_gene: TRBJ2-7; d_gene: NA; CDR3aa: CASSEFHIAYEQYF; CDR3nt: TGTGCCAGCAGTGAGTTCCATATAGCCTACGAGCAGTACTTC
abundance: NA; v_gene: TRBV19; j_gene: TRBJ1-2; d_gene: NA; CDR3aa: CASREMDGYTF; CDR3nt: TGTGCCAGCAGGGAAATGGATGGCTACACCTTC
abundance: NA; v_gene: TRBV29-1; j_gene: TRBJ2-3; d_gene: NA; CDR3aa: CSVETGETDTQYF; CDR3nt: TGCAGCGTTGAAACGGGAGAGACAGATACGCAGTATTTT
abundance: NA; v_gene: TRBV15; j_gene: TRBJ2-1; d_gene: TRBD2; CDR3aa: CATSRRLAGGLSNEQFF; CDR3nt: TGTGCCACCAGCAGAAGACTAGCGGGGGGGCTAAGCAATGAGCAGTTCTTC
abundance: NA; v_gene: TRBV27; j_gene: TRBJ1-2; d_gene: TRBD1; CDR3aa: CASSGQGVYGYTF; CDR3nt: TGTGCCAGCAGTGGACAGGGCGTTTATGGCTACACCTTC
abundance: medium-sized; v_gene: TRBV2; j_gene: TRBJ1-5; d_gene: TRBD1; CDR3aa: CASTLGTANQPQHF; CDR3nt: TGTGCCAGCACCCTGGGGACAGCCAATCAGCCCCAGCATTTT
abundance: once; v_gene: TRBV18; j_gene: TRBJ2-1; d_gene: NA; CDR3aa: CASSPDYEQFF; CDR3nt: TGTGCCAGCTCACCCGACTATGAGCAGTTCTTC
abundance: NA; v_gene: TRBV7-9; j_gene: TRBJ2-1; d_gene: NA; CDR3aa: CASSPALLNNEQFF; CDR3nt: TGTGCCAGCTCCCCGGCACTTCTTAACAATGAGCAGTTCTTC
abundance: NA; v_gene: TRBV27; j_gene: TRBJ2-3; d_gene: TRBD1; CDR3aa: CASTSNWDRLGTQYF; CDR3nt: TGTGCCAGCACTTCCAATTGGGACAGGCTGGGCACGCAGTATTTT
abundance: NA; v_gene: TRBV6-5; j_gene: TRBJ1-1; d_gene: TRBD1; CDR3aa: CASSRYRGVNTEAFF; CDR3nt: TGTGCCAGCAGTCGATACAGGGGGGTGAACACTGAAGCTTTCTTT
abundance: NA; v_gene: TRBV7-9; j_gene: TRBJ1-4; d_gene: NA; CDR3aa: CASSNRPEKLFF; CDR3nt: TGTGCCAGCAGCAATCGACCGGAAAAACTGTTTTTT
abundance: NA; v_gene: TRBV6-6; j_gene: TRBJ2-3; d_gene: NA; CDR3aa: CASSYRPTTDTQYF; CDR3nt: TGTGCCAGCAGTTACCGGCCGACCACAGATACGCAGTATTTT
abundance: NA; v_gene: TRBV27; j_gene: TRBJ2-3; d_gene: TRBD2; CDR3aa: CASSLPGGLTDTQYF; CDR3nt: TGTGCCAGCAGTTTACCGGGAGGGCTTACAGATACGCAGTATTTT
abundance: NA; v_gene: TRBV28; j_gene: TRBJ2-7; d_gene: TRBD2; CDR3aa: CASRSSGYEQYF; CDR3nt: TGTGCCAGCAGATCTAGCGGCTACGAGCAGTACTTC
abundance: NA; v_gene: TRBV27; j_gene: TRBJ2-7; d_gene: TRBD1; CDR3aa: CASSQGTGGNYEQYF; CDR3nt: TGTGCCAGCAGCCAGGGGACAGGGGGCAACTACGAGCAGTACTTC
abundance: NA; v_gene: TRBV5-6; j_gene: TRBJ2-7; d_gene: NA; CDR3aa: CASSLTLNYYEQYF; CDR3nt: TGTGCCAGCAGCTTAACCTTAAACTACTACGAGCAGTACTTC
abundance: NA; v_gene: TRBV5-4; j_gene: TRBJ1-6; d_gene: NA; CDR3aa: CASSLGSLDYHF; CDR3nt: TGTGCCAGCAGCTTGGGATCCTTAGATTACCACTTT
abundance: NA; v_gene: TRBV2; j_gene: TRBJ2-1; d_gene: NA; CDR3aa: CASSDPDLGYNEQFF; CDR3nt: TGTGCCAGCAGTGATCCGGACCTTGGCTACAATGAGCAGTTCTTC
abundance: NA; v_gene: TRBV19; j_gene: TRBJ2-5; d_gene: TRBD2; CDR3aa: CASSMTSGGPFGETQYF; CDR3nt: TGTGCCAGTAGTATGACTAGCGGGGGCCCCTTCGGAGAGACCCAGTACTTC
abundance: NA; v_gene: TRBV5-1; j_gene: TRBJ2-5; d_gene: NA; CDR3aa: CASSFTSTETQYF; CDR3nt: TGCGCCAGCAGCTTTACTAGTACGGAGACCCAGTACTTC
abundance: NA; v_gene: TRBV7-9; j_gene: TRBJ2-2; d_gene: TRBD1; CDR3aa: CASSRTGTGDTGELFF; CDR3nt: TGTGCCAGCAGCAGGACCGGGACAGGAGACACCGGGGAGCTGTTTTTT
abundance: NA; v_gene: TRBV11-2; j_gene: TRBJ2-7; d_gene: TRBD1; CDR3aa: CASSSTGQIYEQYF; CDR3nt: TGTGCCAGCAGCTCGACGGGACAGATATACGAGCAGTACTTC